This T cell receptor beta chain was observed in a study of graft-versus-host responses after intestinal transplantation. Remarks on this clone: No antigen is known for it.

Study-wide results and caveats: GvH clones were identified in recipient marrow, with some first appearing in ileum or blood. Elevated graft-versus-host to host-versus-graft clonal ratios in allografts were recorded for patients with graft-donor T cell macrochimerism.

Libraries were prepared by immunoSEQ multiplex PCR; TCRdb keeps only in-frame clonotypes and omits some of them. The sample carries more than 85,000 clones, roughly 80% recorded once. The specimen was unstimulated CD4+ T cells sorted from spleen or lymph node cells, collected before intestinal transplant. The TCR comes from a human donor who received an intestinal transplant.

CDR3 sequence (DNA): TGCGCCAGCAGCCAATTAGTAGCGGGGGGAGGCACAGATACGCAGTATTTT. Its translation is CASSQLVAGGGTDTQYF. The V and J genes are TRBV4-1 and TRBJ2-3; TRBD2 aligns across 10 bases. The trim removed 2 bases at V and 1 base at J, leaving 6 bases unmatched. The CDR3 runs to 17 residues. Per germline, CDR1 MGHRA and CDR2 YSYEKL.